This record covers a single T cell receptor beta chain. This entry is derived from a study of blood T cell repertoires in COVID-19. Across the whole study: The United States, Italy and Spain provided the acute and convalescent COVID-19 samples. In each case, the material was cDNA or gDNA derived from T cells, B-cell-depleted T cells, or PBMCs.

The CDR3 covers 14 residues. With 3 bases removed from V and 6 bases from J, the gap between germline ends came to 14 bases. The germline V gene has CDR1 SGHTA and CDR2 FQGTGA. In the source study's methods: Nucleated cell counts were estimated from reference gene primer amplification. Using immunoSEQ multiplex PCR, the repertoire was profiled, and TCRdb retains in-frame clones only, with some absent. That table furnishes V, J and clone size, whereas the DNA furnished D and trimming. Among about 260,000 clones, roughly 86% were seen once, and the ten largest hold over 2%. Sequencing input: peripheral blood. The receptor was isolated from a woman aged 45-65 years with acute or convalescent COVID-19. The V call is TRBV7-3, the J call TRBJ1-2, with TRBD1 as a possible D gene (5 bases). This chain's CDR3 is CASSLDQGGDGYTF. The CDR3 DNA sequence: TGTGCCAGCAGCTTGGATCAGGGAGGGGATGGCTACACCTTC.